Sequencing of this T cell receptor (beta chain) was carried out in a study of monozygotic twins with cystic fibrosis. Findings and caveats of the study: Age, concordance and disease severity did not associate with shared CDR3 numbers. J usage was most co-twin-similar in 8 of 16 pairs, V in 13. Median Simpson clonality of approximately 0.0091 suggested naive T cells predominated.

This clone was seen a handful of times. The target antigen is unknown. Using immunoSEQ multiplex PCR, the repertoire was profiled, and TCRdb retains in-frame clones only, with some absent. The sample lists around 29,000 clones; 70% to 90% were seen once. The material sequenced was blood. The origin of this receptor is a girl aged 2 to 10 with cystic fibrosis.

CDR3 bases: TGTGCCAGCACCCCCCTCACGACAGACGATCAGCCCCAGCATTTT. Translated: CASTPLTTDDQPQHF. The rearrangement uses TRBV7-9 and TRBJ1-5; D is perhaps TRBD1 (5 bases). Deletions cut 7 bases from V and 5 bases from J, with 18 bases between. There are 15 residues in the CDR3. From germline, CDR1 is SEHNR and CDR2 FQNEAQ (reference sequence).